A single TCR beta chain is shown here with its context. This record comes from a study of technical replicates of blood from several donors. Data came from immunoSEQ multiplex PCR; TCRdb stores just in-frame clones and leaves some out. The top ten hold about 0.34% of the sample, which has nearly 80,000 clones, approximately 96% seen once. V lost 6 bases, J lost 5 bases, and 10 bases stayed unmatched. CDR3 length equals 14 residues. From germline, CDR1 is SQVTM and CDR2 ANQGSEA. This clonotype originated in a human donor in good health. The chain joins TRBV29-1 to TRBJ2-5; TRBD1 aligns across 9 bases. Sample: T cells isolated from PBMCs. The CDR3 DNA sequence: TGCAGCGTCGGCAGGACAGGGGTCAAGGAGACCCAGTACTTC. Amino acids: CSVGRTGVKETQYF.